The sequence of this T cell receptor beta chain was determined in a study of identical twins (dated by TCRdb to 2016 to 2018). Describing the broader study: TCR alpha and beta repertoires from monozygotic twins, unrelated adults of various ages and cord blood were deep-sequenced to test whether fetal clonotypes persist. Replicate twin experiments were performed at different times using different library preparation protocols to rule out contamination.

From the cysteine through the phenylalanine, the CDR3 covers 12 amino acids. Left in the record is the CDR3 DNA by itself, 36 bases read in frame from the first base. CDR1 SQVTM and CDR2 ANQGSEA are derived from the germline V gene. The junction shows trimming of 7 bases on V and 9 bases on J, plus 16 bases between the germline ends. All donors were healthy Caucasians. Three pairs of female monozygotic twins, all aged about 18 to 30 years, were included in the twin cohort. The RNA used for TCR libraries was isolated from peripheral blood mononuclear cells. Library method: 5' RACE. Sequencing instrument: Illumina HiSeq 2000. A universal primer binding site was introduced by template switching, and a unique molecular identifier was present in the final cDNA, enabling accurate counting of TCR cDNA molecules. Specific primers in the conserved constant-segment region were used to synthesize first-strand cDNA for TCR alpha and beta chains. To control for contamination, every cDNA library was double barcoded, receiving both a SMART-Mk sample barcode and Illumina barcodes. TruSeq adapter sequences along with Illumina sample barcodes were introduced in two successive PCR steps. TCR alpha and beta cDNA libraries were sequenced on the Illumina HiSeq platform with custom primers. In the source study's methods: Unique molecular identifiers were extracted from raw reads with MiGEC, and CDR3 positions were determined with MiXCR. For each individual, recombination models were inferred using an EM algorithm with the repgenHMM and IGoR tools. The tcR package in R was used for shared clonotype analysis, with sharing normalized by the product of cloneset sizes. Out-of-frame nonproductive sequences were analyzed to study raw recombination free of thymic and clonal selection effects. TCRdb cleaned the public reads at Q25 with fastp, built clones with MiXCR and kept in-frame beta chains. All rows with the same CDR3 protein become a single entry with the most common DNA and genes. The authors' filters were not applied to this entry. In this sample the table shows under 900,000 distinct CDR3 sequences, more than 9% of which occur a single time. Together, the top ten hold roughly 1.6% of the sample.

This clonotype was seen at least ten times. Its antigen has not been determined. No base qualities exist here, and no much larger clone lies one base off it. What the study reported, not specific to this receptor: Abundant cord blood beta clonotypes had fewer insertions, young adult naive repertoires showed a similar but weaker trend, and memory repertoires showed no such trend. Invariant T cells such as MAIT and iNKT could partly confound zero-insertion analyses, although diverse VJ usage argued against such confounding for most clonotypes. The excess sharing between twins in beta out-of-frame sequences was weaker because fewer shared sequences reduced the signal-to-noise ratio. In monozygotic twins, recombination models systematically underestimated out-of-frame TCR alpha sharing, but the models matched the sharing seen between unrelated individuals. Out-of-frame TCR alpha sequences shared between twins showed an excess of low generation-probability sequences compared with coincidental sharing between unrelated individuals. Because the same donors could not be followed over many years, the conclusions relied on cross-sectional statistical analysis.

The sample was also linked to a second study, of yellow fever vaccine responses in identical twins. Per that second paper: According to the authors, in identical twins the way T cells responded to vaccination appeared partly convergent and partly personalized. The study precisely tracked vaccine-responding T cell clones in identical twins.

This TCR was sampled from a woman in her late teens or twenties in good health. The chain joins TRBV29-1 to TRBJ2-4; too little of a D gene remains to name it. The sequencing input was PBMCs. The nucleotide sequence is given as TGCAGCGCCAATATACAACAAGGCATTCAGTACTTC. Its product reads: CSANIQQGIQYF.